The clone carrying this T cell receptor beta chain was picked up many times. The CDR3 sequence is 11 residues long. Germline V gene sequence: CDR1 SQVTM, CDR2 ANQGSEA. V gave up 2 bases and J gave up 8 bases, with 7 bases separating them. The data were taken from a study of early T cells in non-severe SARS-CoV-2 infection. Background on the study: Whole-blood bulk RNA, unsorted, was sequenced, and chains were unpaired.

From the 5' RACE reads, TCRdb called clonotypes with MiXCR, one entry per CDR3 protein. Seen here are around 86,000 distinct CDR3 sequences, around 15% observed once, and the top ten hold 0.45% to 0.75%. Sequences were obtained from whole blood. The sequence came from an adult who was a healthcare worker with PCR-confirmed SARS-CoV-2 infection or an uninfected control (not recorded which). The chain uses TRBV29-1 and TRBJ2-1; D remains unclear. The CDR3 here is CSVESWDEQFF. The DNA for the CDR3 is TGCAGCGTTGAAAGCTGGGATGAGCAGTTCTTC.